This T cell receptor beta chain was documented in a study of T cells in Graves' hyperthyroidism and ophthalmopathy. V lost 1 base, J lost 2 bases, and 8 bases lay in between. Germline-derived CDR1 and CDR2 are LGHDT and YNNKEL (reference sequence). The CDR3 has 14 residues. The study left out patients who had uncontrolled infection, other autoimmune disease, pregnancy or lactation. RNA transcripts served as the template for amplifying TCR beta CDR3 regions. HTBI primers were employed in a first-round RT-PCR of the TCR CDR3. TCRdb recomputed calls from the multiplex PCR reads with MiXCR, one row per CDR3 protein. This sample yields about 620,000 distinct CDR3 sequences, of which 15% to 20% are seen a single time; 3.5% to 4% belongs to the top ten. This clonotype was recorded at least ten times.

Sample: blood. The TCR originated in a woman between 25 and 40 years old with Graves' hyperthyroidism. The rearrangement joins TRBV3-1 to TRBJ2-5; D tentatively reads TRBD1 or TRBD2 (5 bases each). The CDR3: CASSQGGIQETQYF. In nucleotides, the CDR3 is TGTGCCAGCAGCCAAGGGGGGATTCAAGAGACCCAGTACTTC.